The source of this TCR beta chain is a study of blood T cell repertoires in COVID-19. Across the whole study: Donors in the United States, Italy and Spain gave samples during acute or convalescent COVID-19.

CDR3 length: 16 residues. The trim removed 4 bases at V and 3 bases at J, leaving 10 bases unmatched. The V gene's germline CDR1 is MDHEN and CDR2 SYDVKM. Some clones are missing from TCRdb's copy, which holds only in-frame ones; the method was immunoSEQ multiplex PCR. The sample holds more than 200,000 clones, about 90% seen once. This sequence originates from an elderly man with acute or convalescent COVID-19. This chain uses TRBV28 with TRBJ2-7, with 9 bases fitting TRBD1. The sequenced sample was peripheral blood. CDR3 region: CASSSPGTGLDYEQYF. CDR3 nucleotides: TGTGCCAGCAGTTCCCCCGGGACAGGGCTCGACTACGAGCAGTACTTC. Combining the CDR3 with reference TRBV28 and TRBJ2-7 gives the whole variable domain DVKVTQSSRYLVKRTGEKVFLECVQDMDHENMFWYRQDPGLGLRLIYFSYDVKMKEKGDIPEGYSVSREKKERFSLILESASTNQTSMYLCASSSPGTGLDYEQYFGPGTRLTVT.